This T cell receptor (beta chain) was identified in a study of CXCR3-negative and CXCR3-positive naive CD8 T cells. UMI-tagged TRB cDNA libraries were built via 5' RACE. Reanalyzing the 5' RACE reads, TCRdb keeps one entry per CDR3 protein, without DNA. The sample includes thousands of distinct CDR3 sequences. The CDR3 has 17 amino acids. CDR1 SGHRS and CDR2 YFSETQ come from the germline V gene. V and J are TRBV5-1 and TRBJ2-7; the TCRdb D gene call, TRBD1, has no DNA to confirm it. The receptor's source is a human donor in good health. Some clones in this sample may be carry-over from other donors' samples. The sample was naive CXCR3- CD8+ T cells from blood. The subset denotes: CD45RO-CCR7+CD27+CD95- naive CD8+ T cells lacking CXCR3 (TNR3-). CDR3: CASSLSGTGGATYEQYF.